The rows below give T cell receptor beta chains drawn from one sample of a study of Graves' ophthalmopathy and Graves' hyperthyroidism. TCRdb re-called the multiplex PCR reads with MiXCR, one entry per CDR3 protein. The repertoire holds some 350,000 distinct CDR3 sequences, with about 15% as singletons. The material sequenced was peripheral blood. The origin of the receptors is an adult woman with stable Graves' hyperthyroidism. The CDR3 runs from the conserved cysteine through the conserved F or W. D genes are given only for firm matches. Where a row states a size, it is once, few, many or the class of an expanded clone; other rows omit it.

.	TRBV25-1	.	TRBJ1-2	CASSPGHYGYTF	TGTGCCAGCAGTCCGGGACACTATGGCTACACCTTC
.	TRBV7-2	few	TRBJ1-5	CASSPNVGNQPQHF	TGTGCCAGCAGCCCCAATGTAGGCAATCAGCCCCAGCATTTT
.	TRBV4-1	many	TRBJ2-7	CASSQVLDRRYEQYF	TGCGCCAGCAGCCAAGTACTCGACAGACGTTACGAGCAGTACTTC
.	TRBV4-1	many	TRBJ1-2	CASSQEQSYGYTF	TGCGCCAGCAGCCAAGAGCAGTCCTATGGCTACACCTTC
TRBD2	TRBV4-1	.	TRBJ2-2	CASSLSESTGLNTGELFF	TGCGCCAGCAGCCTTTCGGAGTCAACGGGACTAAACACCGGGGAGCTGTTTTTT
.	TRBV6-2/TRBV6-3	.	TRBJ2-1	CASSLPTRLSHNEKFF	TGTGCCAGCAGTCTGCCAACACGACTGTCCCACAATGAGAAGTTCTTC
TRBD1	TRBV2	many	TRBJ1-6	CASRTGVNYSPLHF	TGTGCCAGCCGGACAGGGGTCAATTATTCACCCCTCCACTTT
.	TRBV27	many	TRBJ1-6	CASSWGSSYNSPLHF	TGTGCCAGCAGTTGGGGGAGCTCCTATAATTCACCCCTCCACTTT
TRBD1	TRBV27	many	TRBJ1-5	CASSLSPPRQGYQPQHF	TGTGCCAGCAGTTTATCCCCGCCGAGACAGGGGTATCAGCCCCAGCATTTT
TRBD2	TRBV10-3	many	TRBJ2-7	CAIRYSGSSYEQYF	TGTGCCATCAGGTATAGCGGGAGCTCCTACGAGCAGTACTTC
.	TRBV7-9	many	TRBJ2-5	CASSLGARKKTQYF	TGTGCCAGCAGCTTAGGCGCTAGAAAAAAGACCCAGTACTTC
.	TRBV24-1	many	TRBJ2-7	CATSPGQSSTYEQYF	TGTGCCACCAGTCCTGGACAGTCATCCACCTACGAGCAGTACTTC
TRBD1	TRBV12-3/TRBV12-4	many	TRBJ1-1	CASSLVGQGATEAFF	TGTGCCAGCAGTTTAGTGGGACAGGGGGCGACTGAAGCTTTCTTT
TRBD2	TRBV7-2	once	TRBJ2-2	CASSLASGRARTGELFF	TGTGCCAGCAGCTTAGCTAGCGGGAGGGCCCGGACCGGGGAGCTGTTTTTT
TRBD1	TRBV4-2	few	TRBJ1-6	CASSPGPGTDLYNSPLHF	TGTGCCAGCAGTCCAGGCCCGGGGACAGACCTCTACAATTCACCCCTCCACTTT
.	TRBV6-1	few	TRBJ2-4	CATVPDLTKNIQYF	TGTGCCACCGTACCCGATCTAACCAAAAACATTCAGTACTTC
.	TRBV30	.	TRBJ1-1	CAWSVLRGEAFF	TGTGCCTGGAGTGTACTACGGGGTGAAGCTTTCTTT
.	TRBV28	.	TRBJ1-6	CASSSFASPLHF	TGTGCCAGCAGTTCCTTCGCTTCACCCCTCCACTTT
.	TRBV30	few	TRBJ1-1	CAWRPGPGEAFF	TGTGCCTGGAGGCCGGGGCCGGGTGAAGCTTTCTTT
.	TRBV28	many	TRBJ2-7	CASSFEQAYEQYF	TGTGCCAGCAGTTTCGAGCAGGCCTACGAGCAGTACTTC
TRBD1	TRBV6-5	many	TRBJ1-2	CASSYGQGRNGYTF	TGTGCCAGCAGTTACGGACAGGGGAGGAATGGCTACACCTTC
.	TRBV28	.	TRBJ2-2	CASWSRGAGELFF	TGTGCCAGCTGGTCAAGGGGGGCCGGGGAGCTGTTTTTT
.	TRBV28	many	TRBJ2-7	CASSFVGLRSSYEQYF	TGTGCCAGCAGTTTCGTGGGTTTACGATCCTCCTACGAGCAGTACTTC
.	TRBV5-1	many	TRBJ2-7	CASSHRAGTYEQYF	TGCGCCAGCAGCCATAGGGCAGGGACCTACGAGCAGTACTTC
.	TRBV28	many	TRBJ1-2	CASSLWTDNYGYTF	TGTGCCAGCAGCCTGTGGACAGATAACTATGGCTACACCTTC
.	TRBV28	many	TRBJ2-7	CASSWGLGGEQYF	TGTGCCAGCAGTTGGGGTTTAGGGGGCGAGCAGTACTTC
.	TRBV15	many	TRBJ2-5	CATKGQEGQETQYF	TGTGCCACCAAAGGGCAGGAGGGCCAGGAGACCCAGTACTTC
.	TRBV19	many	TRBJ1-1	CASTPLARGRMRNTEAFF	TGTGCCAGTACTCCTCTAGCCCGGGGGCGAATGAGGAACACTGAAGCTTTCTTT
.	TRBV4-1	many	TRBJ2-7	CASSQGPQGYEQYF	TGCGCCAGCAGCCAAGGACCACAGGGCTACGAGCAGTACTTC
TRBD2	TRBV12-3/TRBV12-4	.	TRBJ2-7	CASSFRRGGDYEQYF	TGTGCCAGCAGTTTTCGGCGGGGGGGAGACTACGAGCAGTACTTC
.	TRBV28	many	TRBJ1-2	CAAGGGGYDYTF	TGTGCCGCGGGGGGCGGTGGCTATGACTACACCTTC
.	TRBV9	many	TRBJ1-1	CASSVTIPKSEAFF	TGTGCCAGCAGCGTAACCATTCCAAAATCTGAAGCTTTCTTT
.	TRBV3-1	few	TRBJ2-7	CASSRRSGMFYEQYF	TGTGCCAGCAGCCGCCGGTCAGGGATGTTCTACGAGCAGTACTTC
TRBD2	TRBV11-2	many	TRBJ2-7	CASSDSGNSAEQYF	TGTGCCAGCAGCGATAGCGGGAATTCTGCCGAGCAGTACTTC
.	TRBV7-9	.	TRBJ2-7	CASSWDLPYEQYF	TGTGCCAGCAGCTGGGACTTACCCTACGAGCAGTACTTC
.	TRBV7-9	many	TRBJ1-2	CASSLPGRYHGYTF	TGTGCCAGCAGTTTACCCGGACGGTACCATGGCTACACCTTC
TRBD2	TRBV7-2	once	TRBJ2-7	CASSLAGGASYEQCF	TGTGCCAGCAGTTTAGCGGGAGGAGCCTCCTACGAGCAGTGCTTC
TRBD1	TRBV29-1	.	TRBJ2-7	CSVQTWTGDYEQYF	TGCAGCGTTCAGACCTGGACAGGGGACTACGAGCAGTACTTC
.	TRBV5-1	many	TRBJ1-1	CASSLEGNTEAFF	TGCGCCAGCAGCTTGGAGGGGAACACTGAAGCTTTCTTT
TRBD2	TRBV5-1	many	TRBJ2-5	CASRWGGLAARETQYF	TGCGCCAGCAGGTGGGGCGGACTAGCGGCCAGGGAGACCCAGTACTTC
TRBD1	TRBV3-1	few	TRBJ1-2	CASSHRYRGGNYGYTF	TGTGCCAGCAGCCACAGATACAGGGGGGGAAATTATGGCTACACCTTC
.	TRBV7-6	many	TRBJ2-6	CASSFQSGANVLTF	TGTGCCAGCAGCTTTCAGTCCGGGGCCAACGTCCTGACTTTC
TRBD1	TRBV12-5	once	TRBJ2-5	CASGLDRQGQETQYF	TGTGCTAGTGGTTTGGACAGACAGGGCCAAGAGACCCAGTACTTC
.	TRBV28	.	TRBJ1-1	CASLDSLNTEAFF	TGTGCCAGCCTGGACAGTTTGAACACTGAAGCTTTCTTT
TRBD1	TRBV7-9	many	TRBJ2-5	CASSLAMGQQETQYF	TGTGCCAGCAGCTTAGCAATGGGACAGCAAGAGACCCAGTACTTC
TRBD1	TRBV27	many	TRBJ2-7	CASSGVGTGSYEQYF	TGTGCCAGCAGTGGTGTGGGGACAGGTTCCTACGAGCAGTACTTC
TRBD2	TRBV24-1	.	TRBJ2-3	CATSEAGRTNTDTQYF	TGTGCCACCTCTGAAGCGGGACGGACCAACACAGATACGCAGTATTTT
.	TRBV6-1	many	TRBJ1-2	CASRTTGRYGYTF	TGTGCCAGCAGGACCACGGGGCGCTATGGCTACACCTTC
TRBD1	TRBV12-3/TRBV12-4	many	TRBJ1-5	CASRFGTGGYQPQHF	TGTGCCAGCAGGTTCGGGACAGGGGGCTATCAGCCCCAGCATTTT
.	TRBV30	many	TRBJ2-2	CAWIRGTGELFF	TGTGCCTGGATTCGGGGCACCGGGGAGCTGTTTTTT
.	TRBV9	few	TRBJ1-3	CASSVDPSGNTIYF	TGTGCCAGCAGCGTAGATCCCTCTGGAAACACCATATATTTT
.	TRBV12-3/TRBV12-4	many	TRBJ2-7	CASSFRERYEQYF	TGTGCCAGCAGTTTCCGGGAGAGGTACGAGCAGTACTTC
.	TRBV12-5	many	TRBJ2-7	CASGLVPGYEQYF	TGTGCTAGTGGTTTGGTACCAGGGTACGAGCAGTACTTC
TRBD1	TRBV6-5	many	TRBJ2-2	CASSWTGTITGELFF	TGTGCCAGCAGTTGGACAGGAACCATCACCGGGGAGCTGTTTTTT
TRBD1	TRBV20-1	many	TRBJ1-6	CSAGQGLSYNSPLHF	TGCAGTGCTGGACAGGGCCTCTCCTATAATTCACCCCTCCACTTT
TRBD2	TRBV9	many	TRBJ2-7	CASSVEGTSGRYEQYF	TGTGCCAGCAGCGTAGAGGGGACTAGCGGGAGGTACGAGCAGTACTTC
.	TRBV4-3	many	TRBJ1-1	CASSHTGNTEAFF	TGTGCCAGCAGCCATACAGGGAACACTGAAGCTTTCTTT
TRBD1	TRBV6-1	many	TRBJ1-2	CASSEAGVQGASYTF	TGTGCCAGCAGTGAAGCCGGGGTACAGGGGGCGAGCTACACCTTC
.	TRBV20-1	many	TRBJ2-5	CSASARGWYQETQYF	TGCAGTGCTAGTGCCAGGGGCTGGTACCAAGAGACCCAGTACTTC